A selection of T cell receptor beta chains follows, all from one sample in a study of identical twins. TCRdb re-analysed the 5' RACE reads in MiXCR, keeping a single row per CDR3 protein. Here the sample spans approximately 260,000 distinct CDR3 sequences, roughly 13% being singletons. Sequenced input: memory (CD45RO+) T cells sorted from blood. Receptors originate from a woman under 30 in good health. The CDR3 runs from the conserved cysteine through the conserved F or W. Each record gives: J gene, V gene, clone size, D gene, CDR3 protein, CDR3 DNA. The D gene is left open where the match is weak. Only some rows state a clone size, as once, few, many or a class for expanded clones.

>TRBJ2-5|TRBV20-1|NA|TRBD2
CSAGPTSTGRETQYF
TGCAGTGCTGGGCCGACTAGCACGGGTAGGGAGACCCAGTACTTC
>TRBJ2-3|TRBV2|few|TRBD2
CASRPLAGGSDTQYF
TGTGCCAGCAGGCCACTAGCGGGGGGGTCAGATACGCAGTATTTT
>TRBJ2-7|TRBV11-2|NA|TRBD2
CASSWAGRGSYEQYF
TGTGCCAGCAGCTGGGCCGGGAGGGGGTCCTACGAGCAGTACTTC
>TRBJ2-1|TRBV5-5|NA|TRBD1
CASLGTGGHEQFF
TGTGCCAGCTTAGGGACAGGGGGCCATGAGCAGTTCTTC
>TRBJ2-1|TRBV24-1|NA|NA
CATSDPTSNEQFF
TGTGCCACCAGTGATCCCACATCTAATGAGCAGTTCTTC
>TRBJ1-2|TRBV6-5|few|NA
CASSYSSVYYGYTF
TGTGCCAGCAGTTACTCGTCAGTGTACTATGGCTACACCTTC
>TRBJ1-1|TRBV9|NA|NA
CASSAPGMNTEAFF
TGTGCCAGCAGCGCTCCGGGAATGAACACTGAAGCTTTCTTT
>TRBJ2-1|TRBV5-5|NA|NA
CASSFGPGVNEQFF
TGTGCCAGCAGCTTCGGACCGGGTGTCAATGAGCAGTTCTTC
>TRBJ2-2|TRBV20-1|NA|NA
CSARLRAGTGELFF
TGCAGTGCCCGCCTCAGGGCGGGAACCGGGGAGCTGTTTTTT
>TRBJ1-2|TRBV24-1|few|TRBD1
CATSDRGTAYGYTF
TGTGCCACCAGTGACCGCGGGACAGCCTATGGCTACACCTTC
>TRBJ1-6|TRBV6-5|NA|NA
CASSFKGTPLHF
TGTGCCAGCAGCTTCAAGGGTACACCCCTCCACTTT
>TRBJ2-1|TRBV3-1|NA|NA
CASSQTGTNYNEQFF
TGTGCCAGCAGCCAAACCGGGACGAATTACAATGAGCAGTTCTTC
>TRBJ2-4|TRBV12-3/TRBV12-4|NA|NA
CASSQGWDLPRNIQYF
TGTGCCAGCAGTCAAGGATGGGATCTCCCGAGGAACATTCAGTACTTC
>TRBJ1-2|TRBV6-5|NA|TRBD1
CASSYSGRGLGYTF
TGTGCCAGCAGTTACTCGGGCAGGGGGCTTGGCTACACCTTC
>TRBJ2-7|TRBV19|NA|TRBD1
CASSIFGGTGIYEQYF
TGTGCCAGTAGTATATTCGGAGGGACAGGGATCTACGAGCAGTACTTC
>TRBJ1-4|TRBV7-2|many|NA
CASSARNEKLFF
TGTGCCAGCAGTGCACGAAATGAAAAACTGTTTTTT
>TRBJ2-5|TRBV29-1|NA|NA
CSPRTLGRIQETQYF
TGCAGCCCCCGCACTTTGGGCCGGATACAAGAGACCCAGTACTTC
>TRBJ2-1|TRBV5-6|few|NA
CASSFQGGQFF
TGTGCCAGCAGCTTTCAGGGGGGGCAGTTCTTC
>TRBJ1-3|TRBV5-6|few|NA
CASRLTGSGNTIYF
TGTGCCAGCAGGTTGACAGGAAGTGGAAACACCATATATTTT
>TRBJ2-1|TRBV6-4|few|NA
CASSAIQGDEQFF
TGTGCCAGCAGTGCAATACAGGGCGATGAGCAGTTCTTC
>TRBJ1-2|TRBV3-1|many|TRBD1
CASSRGTGGFAGYTF
TGTGCCAGCAGCCGAGGGACAGGGGGCTTCGCTGGCTACACCTTC
>TRBJ2-7|TRBV4-2|NA|NA
CASSPSIWAVRDGEQYF
TGTGCCAGCAGCCCGTCGATCTGGGCAGTGAGAGACGGCGAGCAGTACTTC
>TRBJ2-1|TRBV20-1|many|NA
CSAIPTAGSSYNEQFF
TGCAGTGCTATCCCTACCGCGGGGAGCTCCTACAATGAGCAGTTCTTC
>TRBJ1-1|TRBV27|few|NA
CASSFRATGTLNTEAFF
TGTGCCAGCAGCTTTCGCGCCACAGGGACCTTGAACACTGAAGCTTTCTTT
>TRBJ1-1|TRBV6-5|NA|NA
CASSYVQANTEAFF
TGTGCCAGCAGTTACGTACAGGCGAACACTGAAGCTTTCTTT
>TRBJ2-1|TRBV7-6|NA|TRBD2
CASSLVPRRAGGKQFF
TGTGCCAGCAGCTTAGTACCCCGCCGAGCGGGAGGAAAGCAGTTCTTC
>TRBJ2-1|TRBV7-9|NA|NA
CASSWGGGVGEQFF
TGTGCCAGCAGCTGGGGCGGGGGCGTGGGGGAGCAGTTCTTC
>TRBJ2-7|TRBV5-5|NA|NA
CASSLIPGRGYEQYF
TGTGCCAGCAGCTTAATCCCCGGGCGGGGTTACGAGCAGTACTTC
>TRBJ2-5|TRBV7-9|few|TRBD2
CASSPPTSSRETQYF
TGTGCCAGCAGCCCTCCGACTAGCAGCCGAGAGACCCAGTACTTC
>TRBJ2-5|TRBV3-1|few|NA
CASSPIRDLKETQYF
TGTGCCAGCAGCCCCATCAGAGACCTTAAAGAGACCCAGTACTTC
>TRBJ2-7|TRBV6-5|few|NA
CASRTGHYEQYF
TGTGCCAGCAGAACAGGGCATTACGAGCAGTACTTC
>TRBJ1-2|TRBV12-3/TRBV12-4|few|TRBD1
CASSLRGPGQGSDDGYTF
TGTGCCAGCAGTTTAAGGGGCCCGGGACAGGGTTCGGATGACGGCTACACCTTC
>TRBJ2-7|TRBV7-2|few|TRBD2
CASSLGLAGSGDYEQYF
TGTGCCAGCAGCTTAGGACTAGCCGGGAGTGGGGACTACGAGCAGTACTTC
>TRBJ2-7|TRBV20-1|NA|NA
CSAKGRLNSYEQYF
TGCAGTGCCAAGGGACGGTTAAACTCCTACGAGCAGTACTTC
>TRBJ2-1|TRBV12-5|NA|NA
CASGFNNEQFF
TGTGCTAGTGGGTTCAACAATGAGCAGTTCTTC
>TRBJ2-4|TRBV4-2|few|TRBD2
CASSRDGLAESYINIQYF
TGTGCCAGCAGCCGGGATGGACTAGCGGAGAGCTATATAAACATTCAGTACTTC
>TRBJ2-7|TRBV10-2|NA|TRBD2
CASTTGLAGSYEQYF
TGCGCCAGCACTACGGGACTAGCGGGATCCTACGAGCAGTACTTC
>TRBJ2-7|TRBV7-2|many|TRBD2
CASSFGTSGGYEQYF
TGTGCCAGCAGCTTCGGCACTAGCGGGGGCTACGAGCAGTACTTC
>TRBJ2-1|TRBV5-6|few|TRBD2
CASSLTSGRAGEQFF
TGTGCCAGCAGCTTGACTAGCGGGAGGGCCGGGGAGCAGTTCTTC
>TRBJ2-1|TRBV11-2|NA|NA
CASSSQLGTASYNEQFF
TGTGCCAGCAGCTCCCAGTTGGGGACGGCTTCCTACAATGAGCAGTTCTTC
>TRBJ1-6|TRBV6-5|few|NA
CASSLYNSPLHF
TGTGCCAGCAGTTTATATAATTCACCCCTCCACTTT
>TRBJ2-1|TRBV20-1|few|NA
CSARDSDEQFF
TGCAGTGCTAGAGATTCCGATGAGCAGTTCTTC
>TRBJ2-7|TRBV15|NA|NA
CATRGPNSYEQYF
TGTGCCACCAGGGGGCCAAATTCCTACGAGCAGTACTTC
>TRBJ2-1|TRBV11-2|few|NA
CASSAEIHHNEQFF
TGTGCCAGCAGCGCGGAGATCCACCACAATGAGCAGTTCTTC
>TRBJ1-2|TRBV7-3|NA|TRBD1
CASSLGTGVEGYTF
TGTGCCAGCAGCTTAGGAACAGGGGTAGAGGGCTACACCTTC
>TRBJ2-2|TRBV3-1|NA|NA
CASSLDSPHTGELFF
TGTGCCAGCAGCCTTGACAGCCCCCACACCGGGGAGCTGTTTTTT
>TRBJ1-5|TRBV11-2|many|TRBD1
CASSGTGGNQPQHF
TGTGCCAGCAGCGGGACAGGGGGTAATCAGCCCCAGCATTTT
>TRBJ2-1|TRBV9|NA|NA
CASSVSWGYDNEQFF
TGTGCCAGCAGCGTATCCTGGGGTTATGACAATGAGCAGTTCTTC